The 8 T cell receptor beta chains presented below share a single source sample, sequenced in a study of Graves' ophthalmopathy and Graves' hyperthyroidism. Amplified TCR beta CDR3 regions were obtained using RNA transcripts as template. The first-round RT-PCR employed HTBI primers together with the Qiagen OneStep RT-PCR kit. A multiplex PCR was then performed as the second round. TCRdb re-called the multiplex PCR reads with MiXCR, one entry per CDR3 protein. Among 200,000 to 250,000 distinct CDR3 sequences, roughly 21% were seen once, and the ten largest hold approximately 39%. Sequenced input: peripheral blood. The receptors stem from a woman between 45 and 65 years old with Graves' ophthalmopathy.

Only a few counts were recorded for this clonotype. V and J are TRBV18 and TRBJ2-7; 10 bases fit TRBD1. This CDR3 spans 15 amino acids. With V trimmed by 0 bases and J by 1 base, 0 bases remained unmatched. Germline loops: CDR1 KGHSH, CDR2 LQKENI. The chain's CDR3 is CASSPPGQGSYEQYF. Written as DNA, the CDR3 is TGTGCCAGCTCACCACCGGGACAGGGGTCCTACGAGCAGTACTTC. Complete variable domain (other parts from reference TRBV18 and TRBJ2-7): NAGVMQNPRHLVRRRGQEARLRCSPMKGHSHVYWYRQLPEEGLKFMVYLQKENIIDESGMPKERFSAEFPKEGPSILRIQQVVRGDSAAYFCASSPPGQGSYEQYFGPGTRLTVT.

The rearrangement joins TRBV6-2 or TRBV6-3 to TRBJ1-5; D ambiguous. The CDR3 covers 16 residues. The germline CDR1 and CDR2 sequences are MNHEY and SVGEGT. Trimming shortened V by 2 bases and J by 0 bases, and 11 bases separated the two germline ends. CDR3 amino acids: CASSYGQTYSNQPQHF. CDR3 DNA sequence: TGTGCCAGCAGTTACGGCCAGACATATAGCAATCAGCCCCAGCATTTT.

The V and J genes are TRBV5-1 and TRBJ1-1; D is undetermined. Germline assignment: CDR1 SGHRS and CDR2 YFSETQ. This CDR3 contains 15 residues. Trimming removed 4 bases at V and 1 base at J, with 14 bases between. The CDR3 nucleotides are TGCGCCAGCAGCCCGACGGCCTCCGGGAACACTGAAGCTTTCTTT. Translated: CASSPTASGNTEAFF.

In its sample, this clonotype was seen many times. V usage is TRBV20-1 and J usage is TRBJ2-5, with 7 bases identical to TRBD1. This CDR3 is built from 14 residues. The V gene's germline CDR1 is DFQATT and CDR2 SNEGSKA (reference sequence). Trimming removed 4 bases from V and 4 bases from J; junction bases left unmatched: 9. CDR3 coding DNA: TGCAGTGCTAACTACGACAGGGAAGGAGAGACCCAGTACTTC. This codes for CSANYDREGETQYF.

The rearrangement links TRBV25-1 to TRBJ1-6; 8 bases agree with TRBD1. CDR1 MGHDK and CDR2 SYGVNS come from the germline V gene. The CDR3 spans 14 residues. Germline trimming cut 6 bases from V and 6 bases from J; bases unmatched to any gene: 4. The CDR3 region is CASRRQGSNSPLHF. CDR3 DNA sequence: TGTGCCAGCAGGAGACAGGGGTCTAATTCACCCCTCCACTTT. The whole variable domain, filled in from reference TRBV25-1 and TRBJ1-6, reads EADIYQTPRYLVIGTGKKITLECSQTMGHDKMYWYQQDPGMELHLIHYSYGVNSTEKGDLSSESTVSRIRTEHFPLTLESARPSHTSQYLCASRRQGSNSPLHFGNGTRLTVT.

This clonotype was counted at least ten times. The rearrangement uses TRBV28 and TRBJ1-1; a weak D match, TRBD1 (6 bases). The CDR3 is 15 amino acids. The ends were cut back, 5 bases at V and 5 bases at J, with 18 bases in the middle. CDR1 and CDR2 (germline): MDHEN, SYDVKM. CDR3 protein: CASSHPRTVRTEAFF. CDR3 in DNA: TGTGCCAGCAGTCACCCCCGGACAGTACGGACTGAAGCTTTCTTT.

This chain links TRBV20-1 with TRBJ2-7; the D is unclear. The CDR3 has 13 residues. Between the trimmed V and J ends, which lost 3 bases and 0 bases, there was a span of 9 bases. CDR1 is DFQATT, CDR2 SNEGSKA, per germline (reference sequence). This CDR3 is CSARLMSSYEQYF. DNA of the CDR3: TGCAGTGCTAGGTTGATGAGCTCCTACGAGCAGTACTTC.

This clonotype showed up many times. The chain employs TRBV11-1 and TRBJ2-5; 11 bases align to TRBD2. The ends lost 4 bases at V and 2 bases at J; junction bases unmatched: 9. Germline CDR1 reads SGHAT; CDR2 reads FQDESV (reference sequence). This CDR3 is 17 amino acids long. The CDR3 coding sequence is TGTGCCAGCAGCTCGGGACTAGCGGAATTTTATCAAGAGACCCAGTACTTC. This gives the protein CASSSGLAEFYQETQYF.